The 20 T cell receptor beta chains below were found in one sample sequenced in a study of OX40 agonist ivuxolimab in advanced cancers. Assay used: immunoSEQ multiplex PCR; TCRdb lists only in-frame clones, some missing. The table includes 70,000 or so clones, roughly 90% detected once. Specimen: CD4+ or CD8+ T cells sorted from blood, collected in a trial of the OX40 agonist ivuxolimab. Every receptor here comes from an adult with an advanced solid tumor such as melanoma, head and neck, liver or kidney cancer.

This sequence joins TRBV7-3 and TRBJ2-7; D uncertain. The ends were cut back, 3 bases at V and 6 bases at J, with 15 bases in the middle. CDR3 length equals 14 residues. Germline CDR1 reads SGHTA; CDR2 reads FQGTGA. For the CDR3, the DNA is TGTGCCAGCAGCTTGAATGGAGCCGTTTCCGAGCAGTACTTC. This translates into CASSLNGAVSEQYF.

V is TRBV9 and J is TRBJ1-5, with D perhaps TRBD1 (5 bases). The CDR3 runs 15 residues. Germline V CDR1 and CDR2: SGDLS, YYNGEE. The V gene lost 0 bases and the J gene lost 4 bases, with 11 bases spanning the gap. CDR3: CASSVGGAGNQPQHF. CDR3 coding DNA: TGTGCCAGCAGCGTAGGAGGGGCCGGTAATCAGCCCCAGCATTTT.

The chain links TRBV4-1 to TRBJ1-2, with D unclear. The CDR3 extends over 17 amino acids. Germline-derived CDR1 and CDR2 are MGHRA and YSYEKL. V gave up 0 bases and J gave up 4 bases, with 18 bases separating them. This CDR3 is CASSQDITLTGIYGYTF. CDR3 nucleotide sequence: TGCGCCAGCAGCCAAGATATAACGTTGACCGGGATCTATGGCTACACCTTC.

V and J are TRBV7-2 and TRBJ2-7; either TRBD1 or TRBD2 may fit D (5 bases each). The CDR3 totals 13 residues. Germline V gene sequence: CDR1 SGHTA, CDR2 FQGNSA. Trimming took 2 bases from V and 9 from J, leaving 14 bases between them. CDR3 in amino acids: CASSLSWGSGQYF. In nucleotides, the CDR3 is TGTGCCAGCAGCTTATCATGGGGGTCGGGGCAGTACTTC.

The chain links TRBV9 to TRBJ2-5; either TRBD1 or TRBD2 may fit D (6 bases each). Germline lookup yields CDR1 SGDLS and CDR2 YYNGEE. Trimming left V 1 base short and J 0 bases short, with 13 bases between. This CDR3 has 16 amino acids. The CDR3 is CASSVMGGANQETQYF. In DNA form, the CDR3 reads TGTGCCAGCAGCGTAATGGGGGGCGCGAACCAAGAGACCCAGTACTTC.

The rearrangement links TRBV6-5 to TRBJ2-2; 8 nucleotides match TRBD2. Trimming removed 2 bases from V and 4 bases from J; junction bases left unmatched: 3. The CDR3 runs 15 residues. The germline CDR1 and CDR2 sequences are MNHEY and SVGAGI. CDR3 sequence: CASSYPGGGTGELFF. In DNA, the CDR3 is TGTGCCAGCAGTTACCCGGGGGGGGGCACCGGGGAGCTGTTTTTT.

The V and J genes are TRBV29-1 and TRBJ1-2; the D is unclear. The germline CDR1 and CDR2 sequences are SQVTM and ANQGSEA. Trimming left V 4 bases short and J 2 bases short, with 14 bases between. The CDR3 runs to 14 residues. CDR3 nucleotides: TGCAGCGTTGGGCCCGGGTGGGAAAACTATGGCTACACCTTC. Its translation is CSVGPGWENYGYTF.

The chain recombines TRBV29-1 with TRBJ2-7, with 11 nucleotides matching TRBD2. Germline lookup yields CDR1 SQVTM and CDR2 ANQGSEA. Trimming removed 1 base from V and 0 bases from J; junction bases left unmatched: 8. The length of the CDR3 is 17 residues. DNA for the CDR3: TGCAGCGTTGAAGTACCACTTACTAGCGGGAGCTCCTACGAGCAGTACTTC. As protein: CSVEVPLTSGSSYEQYF.

The J gene is TRBJ2-7, the V gene TRBV5-4, with TRBD1 matching over 9 bases. CDR1 SGHNT and CDR2 YYREEE come from the germline V gene (reference sequence). This CDR3 contains 12 residues. CDR3 protein: CASSFGTGKTPV. CDR3 in DNA: TGTGCCAGCAGCTTTGGGACAGGGAAAACCCCAGTC.

The gene calls are TRBV7-2 and TRBJ1-2; D uncertain. This CDR3 comprises 16 residues. The germline V gene encodes CDR1 SGHTA and CDR2 FQGNSA. Trimming took 1 base from V and 0 from J, leaving 12 bases between them. The CDR3 sequence is CASSLGIGLANYGYTF. CDR3 DNA sequence: TGTGCCAGCAGCTTAGGTATCGGGTTAGCTAACTATGGCTACACCTTC.

The rearrangement joins TRBV6-1 to TRBJ1-1, with D possibly being TRBD1 (6 bases). CDR3 length: 13 residues. Germline assignment: CDR1 MNHNS and CDR2 SASEGT. Trimming stripped 7 bases from V and 6 bases from J, with 15 bases between. This CDR3 is CASIDLGGAEAFF. As DNA, the CDR3 is TGTGCCAGCATCGACCTAGGGGGAGCTGAAGCTTTCTTT.

The J gene is TRBJ2-7, the V gene TRBV4-3, with D unclear. The CDR3 contains 15 residues. Trimming shortened V by 1 base and J by 0 bases, and 10 bases separated the two germline ends. Germline CDR1 is LGHNA and CDR2 is YSLEER. The CDR3 nucleotides read TGCGCCAGCAGCCAAGGCTCGGTGGACTCCTACGAGCAGTACTTC. Protein product: CASSQGSVDSYEQYF.

The chain is built from TRBV9 and TRBJ2-7; D perhaps matches TRBD1 (6 bases). Trimming pared 0 bases from V and 3 bases from J, leaving 7 bases between. Germline lookup yields CDR1 SGDLS and CDR2 YYNGEE. This CDR3 contains 13 residues. The CDR3 protein is CASSVEDSYEQYF. The CDR3 bases are TGTGCCAGCAGCGTAGAGGACAGCTACGAGCAGTACTTC. Drawing the rest from reference TRBV9 and TRBJ2-7, the complete variable domain is DSGVTQTPKHLITATGQRVTLRCSPRSGDLSVYWYQQSLDQGLQFLIQYYNGEERAKGNILERFSAQQFPDLHSELNLSSLELGDSALYFCASSVEDSYEQYFGPGTRLTVT.

The rearrangement joins TRBV10-2 to TRBJ2-7, with D unresolved. Germline V lookup: CDR1 WSHSY, CDR2 SAAADI. This CDR3 is 12 amino acids long. Trimming stripped 8 bases from V and 0 bases from J, with 8 bases between. The CDR3 DNA reads as TGCGCCAGCGGGCAGATCTCCTACGAGCAGTACTTC. It codes for CASGQISYEQYF.

This clone was counted once. J is TRBJ1-4 and V is TRBV11-2, with D possibly being TRBD1 (5 bases). The germline CDR1 and CDR2 sequences are SGHAT and FQNNGV. The CDR3 runs 15 residues. Trimming removed 1 base from V and 2 bases from J, with 8 bases in between. The CDR3 protein is CASSLAGSTNEKLFF. DNA for the CDR3: TGTGCCAGCAGCTTAGCAGGGTCCACTAATGAAAAACTGTTTTTT.

The chain is built from TRBV7-9 and TRBJ1-2, with TRBD1 as a possible D gene (6 bases). The CDR3 totals 14 residues. CDR1 and CDR2 from the germline V gene are SEHNR and FQNEAQ (reference sequence). V gave up 1 base and J gave up 7 bases, with 13 bases separating them. DNA of the CDR3: TGTGCCAGCAGCTTAGGTCCGGGGGCGCGTGGCTACACCTTC. Its translation is CASSLGPGARGYTF.

Concerning this clone: A read error may account for a junction end that differs from germline. The chain is built from TRBV2 and TRBJ2-5, with a tentative D call TRBD2 (5 bases). Germline V gene lookup returns CDR1 SNHLY and CDR2 FYNNEI. The CDR3 is 15 amino acids. The DNA for the CDR3 is TGTGCCAGCAGCGAAGGGAGCGAGGGCGGAGAGACCCAGTACTTC. It codes for CASSEGSEGGETQYF.

The J gene is TRBJ2-7, the V gene TRBV9; D might be TRBD1 (5 bases). Trimming pared 0 bases from V and 0 bases from J, leaving 16 bases between. Germline CDR1 reads SGDLS; CDR2 reads YYNGEE. The CDR3 is 17 residues long. CDR3 sequence (DNA): TGTGCCAGCAGCGTAGCTGTGGACACGGAGAGCTCCTACGAGCAGTACTTC. Its translation is CASSVAVDTESSYEQYF.

This rearrangement joins TRBV6-6 to TRBJ2-7; D not certain. Germline CDR1 reads MNHNY; CDR2 reads SVGAGI (reference sequence). V dropped 0 bases and J dropped 0 bases, with 6 bases sitting between them. The CDR3 is 14 amino acids. The CDR3 is CASSYSAASYEQYF. CDR3 DNA: TGTGCCAGCAGTTACTCGGCAGCCTCCTACGAGCAGTACTTC.

V is TRBV11-2 and J is TRBJ1-2, with TRBD1 matching over 9 bases. The CDR3 has 15 amino acids. After removal of 0 bases from V and 12 bases from J, the junction contained 11 bases not matched to a gene. Germline V lookup: CDR1 SGHAT, CDR2 FQNNGV. CDR3 sequence reads: CASSLDSGTGILNTF. The CDR3 nucleotides are TGTGCCAGCAGCTTAGACTCCGGGACAGGGATCTTGAACACCTTC.